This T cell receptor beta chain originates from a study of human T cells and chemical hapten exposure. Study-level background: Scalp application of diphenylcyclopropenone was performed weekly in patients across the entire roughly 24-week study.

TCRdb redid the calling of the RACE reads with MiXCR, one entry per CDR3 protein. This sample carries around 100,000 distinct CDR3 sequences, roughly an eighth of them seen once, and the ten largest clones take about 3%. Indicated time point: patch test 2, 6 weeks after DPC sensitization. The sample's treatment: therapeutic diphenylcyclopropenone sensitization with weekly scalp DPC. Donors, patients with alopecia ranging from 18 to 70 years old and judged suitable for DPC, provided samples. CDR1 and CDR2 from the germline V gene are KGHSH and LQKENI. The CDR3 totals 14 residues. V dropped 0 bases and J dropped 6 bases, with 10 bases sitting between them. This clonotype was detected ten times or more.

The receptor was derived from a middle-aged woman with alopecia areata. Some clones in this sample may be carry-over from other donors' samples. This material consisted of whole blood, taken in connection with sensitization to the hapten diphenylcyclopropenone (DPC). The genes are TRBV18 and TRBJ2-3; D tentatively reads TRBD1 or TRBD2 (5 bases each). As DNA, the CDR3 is TGTGCCAGCTCACCACCGTCCGAGGGGGATACGCAGTATTTT. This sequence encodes CASSPPSEGDTQYF.